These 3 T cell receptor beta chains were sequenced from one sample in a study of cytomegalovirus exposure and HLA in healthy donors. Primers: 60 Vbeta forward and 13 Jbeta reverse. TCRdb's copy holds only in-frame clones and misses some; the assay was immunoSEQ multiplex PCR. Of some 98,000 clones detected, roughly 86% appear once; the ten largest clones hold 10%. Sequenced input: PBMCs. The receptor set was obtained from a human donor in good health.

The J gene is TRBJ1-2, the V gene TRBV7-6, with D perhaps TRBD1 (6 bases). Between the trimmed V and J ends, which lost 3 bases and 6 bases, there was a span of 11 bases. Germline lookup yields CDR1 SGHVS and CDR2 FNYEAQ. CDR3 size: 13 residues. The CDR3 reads CASSFQGLDGYTF. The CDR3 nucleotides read TGTGCCAGCAGCTTCCAGGGGTTGGATGGCTACACCTTC.

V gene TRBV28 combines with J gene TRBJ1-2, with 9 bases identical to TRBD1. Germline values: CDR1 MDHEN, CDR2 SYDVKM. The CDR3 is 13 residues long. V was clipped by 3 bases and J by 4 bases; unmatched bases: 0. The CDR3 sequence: CASSLGQGYGYTF. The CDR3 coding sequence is TGTGCCAGCAGTTTGGGACAGGGCTATGGCTACACCTTC.

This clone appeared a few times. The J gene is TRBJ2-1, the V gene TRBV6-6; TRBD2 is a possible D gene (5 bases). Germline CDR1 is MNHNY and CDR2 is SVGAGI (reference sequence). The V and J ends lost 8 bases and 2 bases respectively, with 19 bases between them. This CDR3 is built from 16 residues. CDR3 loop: CASRSGRRSTYNEQFF. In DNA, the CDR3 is TGTGCCAGCCGATCGGGAAGGCGGAGCACCTACAATGAGCAGTTCTTC.